This TCR beta chain comes out of a study of T cell responses to AZD1222 COVID-19 vaccine. V was clipped by 6 bases and J by 9 bases, with 18 bases between them. Per germline, CDR1 MNHEY and CDR2 SMNVEV (reference sequence). The CDR3 is made up of 14 amino acids. Points from the study as a whole: At 160-218 and 743-854, vaccine-associated CD4 TCRs were dominant, and they spanned spike. With two AZD1222 doses given, Spike-specific TCR breadth and depth both rose. Repertoires were collected only later (after the peak T cell response had occurred).

Of note for this clone: Its antigen is as yet unknown.

The assay was immunoSEQ multiplex PCR, and TCRdb's table has in-frame clones only and misses some. The sample has fewer than 110,000 clones; about nine tenths are singletons. The chain recombines TRBV27 with TRBJ1-5; no clear D gene. The specimen comprised peripheral blood, sampled 28 days after the second AZD1222 dose. The clonotype comes from an adult who received the AZD1222 COVID-19 vaccine. In DNA, the CDR3 is TGTGCCAGCAGGGTGGTTGGGTCCCAAGGGCCCCAGCATTTT. As protein: CASRVVGSQGPQHF.